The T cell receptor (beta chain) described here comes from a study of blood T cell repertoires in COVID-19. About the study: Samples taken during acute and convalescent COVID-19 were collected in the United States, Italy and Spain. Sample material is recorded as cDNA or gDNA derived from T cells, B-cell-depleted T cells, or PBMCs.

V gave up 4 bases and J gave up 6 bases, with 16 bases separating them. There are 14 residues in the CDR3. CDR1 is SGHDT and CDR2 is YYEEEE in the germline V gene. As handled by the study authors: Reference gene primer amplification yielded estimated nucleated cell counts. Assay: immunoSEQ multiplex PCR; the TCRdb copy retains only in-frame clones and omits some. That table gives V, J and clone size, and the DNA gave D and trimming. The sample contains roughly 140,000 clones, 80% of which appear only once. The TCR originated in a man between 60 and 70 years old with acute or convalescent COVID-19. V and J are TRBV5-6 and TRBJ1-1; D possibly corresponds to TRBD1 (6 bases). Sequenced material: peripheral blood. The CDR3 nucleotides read TGTGCCAGCAGCGCCAGGGGCCTGGGGCCTGAAGCTTTCTTT. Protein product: CASSARGLGPEAFF. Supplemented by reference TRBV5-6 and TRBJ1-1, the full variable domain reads DAGVTQSPTHLIKTRGQQVTLRCSPKSGHDTVSWYQQALGQGPQFIFQYYEEEERQRGNFPDRFSGHQFPNYSSELNVNALLLGDSALYLCASSARGLGPEAFFGQGTRLTVV.